This T cell receptor (beta chain) was found in a study of control samples from healthy donors and cancer patients. The V gene end was trimmed by 7 bases and the J gene end by 4 bases; junction bases not matched to a gene: 10. CDR3 size: 15 residues. In germline, CDR1 is SGHRS, CDR2 YFSETQ. The table came from immunoSEQ multiplex PCR; TCRdb's copy has only in-frame clones and leaves some out. The sample carries 100,000 or so clones, approximately 90% recorded once. This TCR was recovered from a young woman in good health. The V call is TRBV5-1, the J call TRBJ2-3; TRBD1 aligns across 9 bases. The specimen was blood. CDR3 in amino acids: CASGNRGLEADTQYF. The CDR3, as DNA: TGCGCCAGCGGGAACAGGGGGCTAGAGGCAGATACGCAGTATTTT.